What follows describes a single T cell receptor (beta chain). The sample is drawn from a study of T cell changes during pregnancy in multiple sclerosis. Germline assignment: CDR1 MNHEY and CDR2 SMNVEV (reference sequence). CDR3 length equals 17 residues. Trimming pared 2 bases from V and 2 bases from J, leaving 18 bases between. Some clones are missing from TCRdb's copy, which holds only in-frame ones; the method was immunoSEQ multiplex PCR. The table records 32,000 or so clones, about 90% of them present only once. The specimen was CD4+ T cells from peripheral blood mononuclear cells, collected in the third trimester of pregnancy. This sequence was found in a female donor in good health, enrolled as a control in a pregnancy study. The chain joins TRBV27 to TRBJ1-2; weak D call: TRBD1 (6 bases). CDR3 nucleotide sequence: TGTGCCAGCAGTTTAGGTATTTCGGCAGGGACAAACTATGGCTACACCTTC. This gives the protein CASSLGISAGTNYGYTF.